The clone carrying this T cell receptor beta chain was counted many times. The CDR3 covers 15 residues. Germline V gene lookup returns CDR1 SGHNT and CDR2 YYREEE (reference sequence). V lost 0 bases and J lost 3, with 12 bases in between. After isolation, RNA underwent reverse transcription to generate cDNA as the sequencing template. Data came from immunoSEQ multiplex PCR; TCRdb stores just in-frame clones and leaves some out. This sample yields around 140,000 clones, of which 51% are seen a single time; roughly 0.92% belongs to the top ten. These data are taken from a study of CD8+ T cells in alopecia areata.

Source: CD4+ T cells sorted from blood, taken at week 0. The chain carries TRBV5-4 and TRBJ1-1; no firm D call. The sequence was obtained from a human donor with alopecia areata. CDR3 nucleotides: TGTGCCAGCAGCTTGGCGCGGAGGACGGACACTGAAGCTTTCTTT. Residues: CASSLARRTDTEAFF.